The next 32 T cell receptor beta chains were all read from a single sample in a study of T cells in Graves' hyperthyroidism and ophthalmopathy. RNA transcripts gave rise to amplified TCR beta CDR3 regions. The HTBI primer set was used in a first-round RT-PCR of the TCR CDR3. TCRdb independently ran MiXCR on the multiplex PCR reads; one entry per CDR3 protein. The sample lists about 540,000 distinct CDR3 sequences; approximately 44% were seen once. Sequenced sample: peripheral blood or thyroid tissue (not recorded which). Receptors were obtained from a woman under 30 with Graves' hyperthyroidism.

As DNA, the CDR3 is TGCAGTGCCAGCAGCCAAGGGCCGGACCAAGAGACCCAGTACTTC. Protein product: CSASSQGPDQETQYF. This rearrangement joins TRBV20-1 to TRBJ2-5, with unresolved D. The CDR3 consists of 15 residues. The germline V and J ends were trimmed by 6 bases and 0 bases, with 17 bases remaining between them. CDR1 is DFQATT, CDR2 SNEGSKA, per germline (reference sequence).

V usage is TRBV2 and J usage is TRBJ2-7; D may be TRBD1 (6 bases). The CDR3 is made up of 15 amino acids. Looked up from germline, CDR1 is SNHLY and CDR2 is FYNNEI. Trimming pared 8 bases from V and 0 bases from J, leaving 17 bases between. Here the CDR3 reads CASRSGQRDSYEQYF. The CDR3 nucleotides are TGTGCCAGCCGTTCCGGACAGCGAGACTCCTACGAGCAGTACTTC.

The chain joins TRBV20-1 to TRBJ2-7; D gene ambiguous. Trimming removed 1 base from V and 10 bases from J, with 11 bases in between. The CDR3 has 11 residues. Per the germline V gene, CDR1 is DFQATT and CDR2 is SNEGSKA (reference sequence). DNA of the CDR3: TGCAGTGCTAGAGGGCCGACCGAACAGTACTTC. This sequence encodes CSARGPTEQYF.

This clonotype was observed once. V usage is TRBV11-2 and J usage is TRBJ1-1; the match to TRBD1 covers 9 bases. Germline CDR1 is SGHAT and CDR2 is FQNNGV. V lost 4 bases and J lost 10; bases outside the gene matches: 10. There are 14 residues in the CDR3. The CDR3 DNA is TGTGCCAGCAGCTCCCTCCGGGACAGGGTAACAGCTTTCTTT. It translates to CASSSLRDRVTAFF. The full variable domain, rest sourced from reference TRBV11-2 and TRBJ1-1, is EAGVAQSPRYKIIEKRQSVAFWCNPISGHATLYWYQQILGQGPKLLIQFQNNGVVDDSQLPKDRFSAERLKGVDSTLKIQPAKLEDSAVYLCASSSLRDRVTAFFGQGTRLTVV.

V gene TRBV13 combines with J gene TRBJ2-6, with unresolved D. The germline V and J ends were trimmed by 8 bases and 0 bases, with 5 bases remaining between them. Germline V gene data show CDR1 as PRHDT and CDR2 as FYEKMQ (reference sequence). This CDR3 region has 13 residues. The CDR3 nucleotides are TGTGCCAGCGCAGGCTCTGGGGCCAACGTCCTGACTTTC. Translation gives CASAGSGANVLTF.

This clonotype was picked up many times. As DNA, the CDR3 is TGCGCCAGCAGGGGGATCCGGACAGGGGGCGGTTCACCCCTCCACTTT. This translates into CASRGIRTGGGSPLHF. This chain joins TRBV10-2 and TRBJ1-6; 11 nucleotides agree with TRBD1. With V trimmed by 6 bases and J by 9 bases, 10 bases remained unmatched. Germline V CDR1 and CDR2: WSHSY, SAAADI. The CDR3 is 16 residues long.

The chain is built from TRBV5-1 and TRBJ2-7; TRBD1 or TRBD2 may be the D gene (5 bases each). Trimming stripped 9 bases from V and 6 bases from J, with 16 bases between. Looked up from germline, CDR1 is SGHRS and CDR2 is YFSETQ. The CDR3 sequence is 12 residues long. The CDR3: CATGAGVTEQYF. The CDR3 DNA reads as TGCGCCACCGGGGCGGGTGTTACCGAGCAGTACTTC.

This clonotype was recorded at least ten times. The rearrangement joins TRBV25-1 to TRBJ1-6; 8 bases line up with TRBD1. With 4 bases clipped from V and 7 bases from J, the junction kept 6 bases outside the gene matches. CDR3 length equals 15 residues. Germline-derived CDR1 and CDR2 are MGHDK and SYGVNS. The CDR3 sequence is CASSAGQGQNSPLHF. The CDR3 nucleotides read TGTGCCAGCAGTGCCGGACAGGGACAGAATTCACCCCTCCACTTT.

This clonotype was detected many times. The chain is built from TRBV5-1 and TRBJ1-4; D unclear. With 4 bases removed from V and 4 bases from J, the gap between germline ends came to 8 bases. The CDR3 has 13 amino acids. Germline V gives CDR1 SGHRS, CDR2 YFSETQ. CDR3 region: CASSPYINEKLFF. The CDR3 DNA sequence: TGCGCCAGCAGCCCCTACATTAATGAAAAACTGTTTTTT.

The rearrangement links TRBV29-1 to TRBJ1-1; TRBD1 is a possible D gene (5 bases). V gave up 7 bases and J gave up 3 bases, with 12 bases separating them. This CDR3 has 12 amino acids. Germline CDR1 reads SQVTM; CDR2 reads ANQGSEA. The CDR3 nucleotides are TGCAGCGGTGGGCAGGGCTACACTGAAGCTTTCTTT. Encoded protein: CSGGQGYTEAFF. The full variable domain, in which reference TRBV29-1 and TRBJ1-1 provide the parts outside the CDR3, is SAVISQKPSRDICQRGTSLTIQCQVDSQVTMMFWYRQQPGQSLTLIATANQGSEATYESGFVIDKFPISRPNLTFSTLTVSNMSPEDSSIYLCSGGQGYTEAFFGQGTRLTVV.

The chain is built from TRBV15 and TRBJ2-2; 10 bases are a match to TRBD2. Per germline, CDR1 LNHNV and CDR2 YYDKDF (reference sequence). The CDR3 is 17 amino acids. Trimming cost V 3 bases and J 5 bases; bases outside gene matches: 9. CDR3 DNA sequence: TGTGCCACCAGCAGTCGTCTAGCGGGAGAGGAGACCGGGGAGCTGTTTTTT. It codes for CATSSRLAGEETGELFF. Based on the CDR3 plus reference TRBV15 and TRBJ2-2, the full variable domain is DAMVIQNPRYQVTQFGKPVTLSCSQTLNHNVMYWYQQKSSQAPKLLFHYYDKDFNNEADTPDNFQSRRPNTSFCFLDIRSPGLGDTAMYLCATSSRLAGEETGELFFGEGSRLTVL.

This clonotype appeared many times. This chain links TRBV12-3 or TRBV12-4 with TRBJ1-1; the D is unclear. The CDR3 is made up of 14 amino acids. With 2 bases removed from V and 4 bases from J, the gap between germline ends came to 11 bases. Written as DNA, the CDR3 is TGTGCCAGCAGTTTATATCTAGAGGGCACTGAAGCTTTCTTT. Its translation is CASSLYLEGTEAFF.

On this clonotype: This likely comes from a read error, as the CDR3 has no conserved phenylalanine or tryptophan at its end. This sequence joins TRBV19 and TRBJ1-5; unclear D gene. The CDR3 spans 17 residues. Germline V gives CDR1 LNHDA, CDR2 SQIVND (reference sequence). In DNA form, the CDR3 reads TGTGCCAGCAGTATTGGGTTAGAGGGTTGGAGCGATCAGCCCCAGCATATT. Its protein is CASSIGLEGWSDQPQHI.

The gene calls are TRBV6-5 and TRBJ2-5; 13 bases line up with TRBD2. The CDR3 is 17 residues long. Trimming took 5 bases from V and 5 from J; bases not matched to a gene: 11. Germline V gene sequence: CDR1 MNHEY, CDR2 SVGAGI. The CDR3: CASSVPLGLAGHETQYF. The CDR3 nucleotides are TGTGCCAGCAGTGTCCCCCTGGGACTAGCGGGGCACGAGACCCAGTACTTC.

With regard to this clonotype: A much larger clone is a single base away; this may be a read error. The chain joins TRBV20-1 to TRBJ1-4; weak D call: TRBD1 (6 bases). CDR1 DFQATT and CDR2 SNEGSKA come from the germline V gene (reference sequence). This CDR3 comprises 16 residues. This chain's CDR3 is CSAGDQQGLTNEKLFF. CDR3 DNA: TGCAGTGCTGGAGATCAGCAGGGGTTAACTAATGAAAAACTGTTTTTT.

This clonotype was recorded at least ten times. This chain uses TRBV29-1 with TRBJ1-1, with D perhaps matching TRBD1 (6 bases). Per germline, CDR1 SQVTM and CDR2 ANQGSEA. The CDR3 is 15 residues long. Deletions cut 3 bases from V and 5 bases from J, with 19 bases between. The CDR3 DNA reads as TGCAGCGTTGATGGTTTTTACAGGGAGAGGACTGAAGCTTTCTTT. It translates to CSVDGFYRERTEAFF.

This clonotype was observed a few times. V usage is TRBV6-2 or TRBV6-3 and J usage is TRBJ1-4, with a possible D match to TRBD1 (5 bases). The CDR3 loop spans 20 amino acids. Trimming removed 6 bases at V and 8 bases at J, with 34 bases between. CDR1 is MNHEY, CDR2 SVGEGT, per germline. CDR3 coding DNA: TGTGCCAGCAGCGCAGCATTTTCCGGGATAGTGGTGGGGCGGATGGAAAAACTGTTTTTT. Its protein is CASSAAFSGIVVGRMEKLFF.

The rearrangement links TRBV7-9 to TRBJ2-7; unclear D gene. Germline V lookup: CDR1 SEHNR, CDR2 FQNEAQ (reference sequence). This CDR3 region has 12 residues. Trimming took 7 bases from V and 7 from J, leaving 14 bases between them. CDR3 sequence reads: CASTGVWEEQYF. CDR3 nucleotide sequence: TGTGCCAGCACAGGCGTTTGGGAAGAGCAGTACTTC.

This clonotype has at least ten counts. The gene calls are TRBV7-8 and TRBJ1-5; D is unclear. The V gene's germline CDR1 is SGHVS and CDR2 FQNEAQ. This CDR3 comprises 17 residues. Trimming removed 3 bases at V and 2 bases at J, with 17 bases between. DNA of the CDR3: TGTGCCAGCAGCTTCATCACCCACGGAGAGGGCAATCAGCCCCAGCATTTT. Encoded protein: CASSFITHGEGNQPQHF.

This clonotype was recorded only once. The CDR3 protein is CATSDSSPVAGTDTQYF. For the CDR3, the DNA is TGTGCCACCAGTGACTCATCGCCCGTGGCGGGAACAGATACGCAGTATTTT. The rearrangement joins TRBV24-1 to TRBJ2-3; D might be TRBD2 (6 bases). Per germline, CDR1 KGHDR and CDR2 SFDVKD. The length of the CDR3 is 17 residues. Trimming shortened V by 4 bases and J by 3 bases, and 19 bases separated the two germline ends.

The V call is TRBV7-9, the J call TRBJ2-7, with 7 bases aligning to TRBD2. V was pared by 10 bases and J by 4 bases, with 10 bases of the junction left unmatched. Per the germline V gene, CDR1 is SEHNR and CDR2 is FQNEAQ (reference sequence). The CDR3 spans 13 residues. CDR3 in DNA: TGTGCCAACTTCCCTAGCGGCCCTTACGAGCAGTACTTC. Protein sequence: CANFPSGPYEQYF.

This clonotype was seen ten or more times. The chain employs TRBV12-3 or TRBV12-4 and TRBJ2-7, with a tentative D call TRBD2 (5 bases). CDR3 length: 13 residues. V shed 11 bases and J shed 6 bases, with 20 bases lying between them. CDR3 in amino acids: CASLRIGSREQYF. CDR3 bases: TGTGCCTCCCTTCGCATAGGGAGCCGCGAGCAGTACTTC.

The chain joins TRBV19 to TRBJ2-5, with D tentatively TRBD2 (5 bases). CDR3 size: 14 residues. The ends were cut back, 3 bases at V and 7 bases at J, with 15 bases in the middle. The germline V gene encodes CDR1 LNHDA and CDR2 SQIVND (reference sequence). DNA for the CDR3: TGTGCCAGTAGTATGCGTCAGTCGGCGGGGACCCAGTACTTC. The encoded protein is CASSMRQSAGTQYF.

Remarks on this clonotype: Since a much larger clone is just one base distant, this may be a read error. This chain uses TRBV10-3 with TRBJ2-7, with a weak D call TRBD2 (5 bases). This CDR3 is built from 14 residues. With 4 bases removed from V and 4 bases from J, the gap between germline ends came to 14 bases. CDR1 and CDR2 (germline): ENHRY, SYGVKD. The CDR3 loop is CAISVGLENYEQYF. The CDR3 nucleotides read TGTGCCATCAGTGTTGGACTGGAGAATTACGAGCAGTACTTC.

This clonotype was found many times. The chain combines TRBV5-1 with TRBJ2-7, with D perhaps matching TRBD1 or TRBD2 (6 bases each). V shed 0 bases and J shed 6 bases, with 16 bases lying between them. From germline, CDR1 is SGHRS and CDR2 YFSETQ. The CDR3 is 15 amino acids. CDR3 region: CASSLEGGRGSEQYF. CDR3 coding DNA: TGCGCCAGCAGCTTGGAAGGGGGGCGCGGATCCGAGCAGTACTTC. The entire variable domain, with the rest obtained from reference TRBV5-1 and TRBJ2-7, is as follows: KAGVTQTPRYLIKTRGQQVTLSCSPISGHRSVSWYQQTPGQGLQFLFEYFSETQRNKGNFPGRFSGRQFSNSRSEMNVSTLELGDSALYLCASSLEGGRGSEQYFGPGTRLTVT.

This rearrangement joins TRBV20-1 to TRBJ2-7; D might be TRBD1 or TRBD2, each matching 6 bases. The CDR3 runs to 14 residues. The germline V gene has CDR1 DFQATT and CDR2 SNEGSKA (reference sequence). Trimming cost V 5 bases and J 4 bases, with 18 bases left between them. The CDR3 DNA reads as TGCAGTGCTCCACTAGGGGGGAGAGAATACGAGCAGTACTTC. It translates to CSAPLGGREYEQYF.

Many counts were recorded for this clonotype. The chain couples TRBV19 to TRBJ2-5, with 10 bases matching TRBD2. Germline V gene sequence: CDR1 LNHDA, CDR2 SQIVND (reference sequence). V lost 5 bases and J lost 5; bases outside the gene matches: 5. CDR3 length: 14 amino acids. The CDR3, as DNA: TGTGCCAGTAGTCTAGCGGGAGTTGGCGAGACCCAGTACTTC. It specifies CASSLAGVGETQYF.

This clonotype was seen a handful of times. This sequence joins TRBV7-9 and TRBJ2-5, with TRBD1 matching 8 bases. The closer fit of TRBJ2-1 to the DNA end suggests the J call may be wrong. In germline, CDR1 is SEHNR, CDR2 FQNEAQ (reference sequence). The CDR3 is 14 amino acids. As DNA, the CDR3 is TGTGCCAGCAGCTCTCGGACAGGGACCAATGAGCAGTTCTTC. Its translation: CASSSRTGTNEQFF.

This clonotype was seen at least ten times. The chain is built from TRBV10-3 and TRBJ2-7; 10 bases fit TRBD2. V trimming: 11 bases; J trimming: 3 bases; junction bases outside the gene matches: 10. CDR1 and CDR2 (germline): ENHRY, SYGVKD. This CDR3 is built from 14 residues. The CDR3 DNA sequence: TGTGCCCCGTGGACTAGCGGTGGGATCTACGAGCAGTACTTC. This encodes CAPWTSGGIYEQYF.

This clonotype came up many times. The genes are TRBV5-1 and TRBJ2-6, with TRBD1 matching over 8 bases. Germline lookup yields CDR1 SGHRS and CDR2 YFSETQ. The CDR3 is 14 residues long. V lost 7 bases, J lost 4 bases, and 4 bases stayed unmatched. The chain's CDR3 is CASGQGSGANVLTF. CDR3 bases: TGCGCCAGCGGACAGGGCTCGGGGGCCAACGTCCTGACTTTC.

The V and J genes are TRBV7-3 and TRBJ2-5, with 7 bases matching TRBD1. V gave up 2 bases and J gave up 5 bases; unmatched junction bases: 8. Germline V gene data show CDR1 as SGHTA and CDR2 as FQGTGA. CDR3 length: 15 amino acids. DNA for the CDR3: TGTGCCAGCAGCTTAGGGATGACAGGGATGGAGACCCAGTACTTC. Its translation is CASSLGMTGMETQYF.

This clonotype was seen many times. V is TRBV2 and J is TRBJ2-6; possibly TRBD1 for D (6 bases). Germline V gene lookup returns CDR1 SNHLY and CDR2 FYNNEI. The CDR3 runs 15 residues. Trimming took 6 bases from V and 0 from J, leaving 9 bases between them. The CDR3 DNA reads TGTGCCAGCAGCGGACAGTCCTCTGGGGCCAACGTCCTGACTTTC. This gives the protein CASSGQSSGANVLTF.